This TCR beta chain was recorded in a study of blood T cell repertoires in COVID-19. Across the whole study: There were acute and convalescent COVID-19 samples, and they came from the United States, Italy and Spain. Sample material is recorded as cDNA or gDNA derived from T cells, B-cell-depleted T cells, or PBMCs.

Authors' data handling: Estimated nucleated cell counts came from reference gene primer amplification. Assay used: immunoSEQ multiplex PCR; TCRdb lists only in-frame clones, some missing. V and J calls and clone size are copied from that table; D and trimming were computed from the DNA. Of under 250,000 clones in the sample, around nine tenths were seen once. Germline V gene sequence: CDR1 MNHEY, CDR2 SVGAGI. V was cut by 6 bases and J by 8 bases, with 13 bases left in between. This CDR3 spans 12 amino acids. This clone was counted a single time. This chain links TRBV6-5 with TRBJ1-1; TRBD1 is a possible D gene (6 bases). The sequence was obtained from an elderly man with acute or convalescent COVID-19. Sequencing was carried out using peripheral blood. This CDR3 reads CASSATGVEAFF. The CDR3 DNA reads as TGTGCCAGCAGCGCGACAGGAGTCGAAGCTTTCTTT.